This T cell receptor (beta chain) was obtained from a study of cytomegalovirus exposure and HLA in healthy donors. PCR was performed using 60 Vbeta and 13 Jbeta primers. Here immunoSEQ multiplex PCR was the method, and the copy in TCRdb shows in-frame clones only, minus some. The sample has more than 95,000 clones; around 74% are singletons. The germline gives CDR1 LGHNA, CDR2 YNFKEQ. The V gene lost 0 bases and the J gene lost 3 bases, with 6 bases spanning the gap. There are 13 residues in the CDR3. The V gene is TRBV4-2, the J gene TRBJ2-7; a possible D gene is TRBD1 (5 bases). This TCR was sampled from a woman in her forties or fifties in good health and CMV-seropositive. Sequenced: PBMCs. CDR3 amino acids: CASSQDRVYEQYF. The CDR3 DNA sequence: TGTGCCAGCAGCCAAGACAGGGTCTACGAGCAGTACTTC.